The 26 T cell receptor beta chains given below trace back to one sample, sequenced in a study of cytomegalovirus exposure and HLA in healthy donors. 60 Vbeta and 13 Jbeta primers were used in PCR. Sequenced by immunoSEQ multiplex PCR; TCRdb stores in-frame clones only, minus some. The sample yields about 140,000 clones, roughly three quarters seen once. Sequencing was performed on PBMCs. Source of these receptors: a male donor in good health and CMV-seronegative.

For this clone: Other DNA sequences in the sample encode the same CDR3. The CDR3 is CASSKGQGAYEQYF. The DNA of the CDR3 is TGTGCCAGCAGTAAGGGGCAGGGGGCCTACGAGCAGTACTTC. The chain links TRBV6-1 to TRBJ2-7; TRBD1 matches 7 bases. Germline-derived CDR1 and CDR2 are MNHNS and SASEGT. The ends lost 5 bases at V and 2 bases at J; junction bases unmatched: 6. CDR3 length: 14 amino acids.

The chain combines TRBV28 with TRBJ2-7; 8 bases agree with TRBD1. The germline gives CDR1 MDHEN, CDR2 SYDVKM. The CDR3 has 13 amino acids. V dropped 8 bases and J dropped 0; count of bases not matched to a gene: 3. CDR3 sequence (DNA): TGTGCCAGCGGAGGACAGGGCTCCTACGAGCAGTACTTC. Translating gives CASGGQGSYEQYF.

This clone was seen once. The genes are TRBV7-3 and TRBJ2-4; 9 nucleotides align to TRBD1. From germline, CDR1 is SGHTA and CDR2 FQGTGA. The CDR3 extends over 15 amino acids. Unmatched junction bases numbered 6, after V lost 4 bases and J lost 5 bases. CDR3 nucleotides: TGTGCCAGCAGCTACGGGACAGGGAGCCAAAACATTCAGTACTTC. Encoded protein: CASSYGTGSQNIQYF.

The DNA for the CDR3 is TGTGCCAGTAGTCCCTGGACAGGGGGTTCTGAAGCTTTCTTT. Translated, it gives CASSPWTGGSEAFF. J is TRBJ1-1 and V is TRBV19; TRBD1 agrees at 10 bases. Germline V gives CDR1 LNHDA, CDR2 SQIVND (reference sequence). J was trimmed by 6 bases and V by 5 bases; bases with no gene match: 6. This CDR3 comprises 14 residues.

The rearrangement joins TRBV5-4 to TRBJ2-5; tentatively, D is TRBD2 (6 bases). V gave up 4 bases and J gave up 4 bases, with 14 bases separating them. The CDR3 length is 14 residues. Germline V gene sequence: CDR1 SGHNT, CDR2 YYREEE (reference sequence). The chain's CDR3 is CASSPGGGRETQYF. CDR3 DNA sequence: TGTGCCAGCAGCCCCGGTGGGGGGAGAGAGACCCAGTACTTC.

J is TRBJ2-7 and V is TRBV6-8; 7 bases line up with TRBD1. The V segment lost 2 bases and the J segment 0 bases; nucleotides outside the gene matches: 7. This CDR3 comprises 16 residues. Germline V CDR1 and CDR2: MNHGY, SAAAGT. CDR3 bases: TGTGCCAGCAGTTACCTCGGGACAGCGAACTCCTACGAGCAGTACTTC. Encoded protein: CASSYLGTANSYEQYF.

The chain recombines TRBV7-3 with TRBJ2-6; TRBD2 matches at 11 bases. Germline V gene lookup returns CDR1 SGHTA and CDR2 FQGTGA. The CDR3 is 18 amino acids. The J segment lost 0 bases and the V segment lost 6 bases, leaving 7 bases of the junction unmatched. CDR3 coding DNA: TGTGCCAGCAGGCCTACTAGCGGGGGCCTCTCTGGGGCCAACGTCCTGACTTTC. It encodes CASRPTSGGLSGANVLTF.

The CDR3 loop reads CASSLEASGTNTGELFF. The CDR3 DNA follows: TGTGCCAGCAGCTTAGAGGCTAGCGGGACGAACACCGGGGAGCTGTTTTTT. The chain employs TRBV7-6 and TRBJ2-2, with 9 bases that match TRBD2. J lost 0 bases, V lost 1 base, and 3 bases had no gene match. Germline lookup yields CDR1 SGHVS and CDR2 FNYEAQ. The CDR3 is 17 amino acids.

J is TRBJ2-1 and V is TRBV5-1; D is possibly TRBD2 (5 bases). Germline-derived CDR1 and CDR2 are SGHRS and YFSETQ. With 2 bases removed from V and 7 bases from J, the gap between germline ends came to 13 bases. The CDR3 has 14 amino acids. The CDR3 nucleotides read TGCGCCAGCAGCTTATCGGGGATGGAGAATGAGCAGTTCTTC. Amino acid sequence: CASSLSGMENEQFF.

The rearrangement links TRBV30 to TRBJ2-7; the match to TRBD2 covers 7 bases. The V gene's germline CDR1 is GTSNPN and CDR2 SVGIG (reference sequence). This CDR3 region has 14 residues. Trimming cost V 2 bases and J 6 bases; bases outside gene matches: 10. CDR3 sequence (DNA): TGTGCCTGGAGTCGTGGGGGGGGTTCTGGCGAGCAGTACTTC. Translation gives CAWSRGGGSGEQYF.

The genes are TRBV5-4 and TRBJ1-1; no firm D call. CDR1 is SGHNT, CDR2 YYREEE, per germline (reference sequence). CDR3 length equals 13 residues. Trimming removed 1 base at V and 5 bases at J, with 9 bases between. CDR3 in amino acids: CASSLPPGTEAFF. In DNA form, the CDR3 reads TGTGCCAGCAGCTTGCCCCCGGGAACTGAAGCTTTCTTT. Full variable domain (outside the CDR3, taken from reference TRBV5-4 and TRBJ1-1): ETGVTQSPTHLIKTRGQQVTLRCSSQSGHNTVSWYQQALGQGPQFIFQYYREEENGRGNFPPRFSGLQFPNYSSELNVNALELDDSALYLCASSLPPGTEAFFGQGTRLTVV.

On this clone: One junction end does not reproduce the germline sequence, and a read error may be involved. The chain is built from TRBV7-9 and TRBJ2-7; D gene uncertain. The CDR3 loop spans 15 amino acids. Per germline, CDR1 SEHNR and CDR2 FQNEAQ (reference sequence). This CDR3 reads CSSSLVGSLSYEQYF. For the CDR3, the DNA is TGTTCCAGCAGCTTAGTGGGCAGCCTTTCCTACGAGCAGTACTTC. Full variable domain (missing parts from reference TRBV7-9 and TRBJ2-7): DTGVSQNPRHKITKRGQNVTFRCDPISEHNRLYWYRQTLGQGPEFLTYFQNEAQLEKSRLLSDRFSAERPKGSFSTLEIQRTEQGDSAMYLCSSSLVGSLSYEQYFGPGTRLTVT.

V usage is TRBV18 and J usage is TRBJ2-7; D remains unclear. Germline CDR1 KGHSH, CDR2 LQKENI. V lost 2 bases to trimming and J lost 3 bases, with 8 bases between them. The CDR3 is made up of 13 amino acids. The CDR3 nucleotides are TGTGCCAGCTCACCAACACAGTTCTACGAGCAGTACTTC. Its protein product is CASSPTQFYEQYF.

J is TRBJ1-1 and V is TRBV9; TRBD1 is a possible D gene (5 bases). The germline V gene has CDR1 SGDLS and CDR2 YYNGEE. V dropped 7 bases and J dropped 4 bases, with 17 bases sitting between them. The CDR3 consists of 14 residues. CDR3 sequence reads: CASGGGGGGTEAFF. The CDR3 DNA reads TGTGCCAGCGGGGGAGGCGGTGGTGGCACTGAAGCTTTCTTT.

This clone has only a few counts. The chain links TRBV30 to TRBJ2-5; D unclear. The CDR3 loop spans 14 amino acids. Between the trimmed V and J ends, which lost 0 bases and 5 bases, there was a span of 13 bases. In germline, CDR1 is GTSNPN, CDR2 SVGIG (reference sequence). The CDR3 DNA sequence: TGTGCCTGGAGTGTACTACTCCCCTGGGAGACCCAGTACTTC. Amino acid sequence: CAWSVLLPWETQYF.

The rearrangement joins TRBV6-5 to TRBJ1-3; D remains ambiguous. The CDR3 length is 11 residues. Germline values: CDR1 MNHEY, CDR2 SVGAGI. Trimming cost V 7 bases and J 4 bases, with 5 bases left between them. The CDR3 protein is CASNSGNTIYF. For the CDR3, the DNA is TGTGCCAGCAATTCAGGAAACACCATATATTTT.

V usage is TRBV9 and J usage is TRBJ1-5; possibly TRBD1 for D (5 bases). The CDR3 consists of 15 residues. The V and J ends lost 3 bases and 4 bases respectively, with 14 bases between them. Germline CDR1 is SGDLS and CDR2 is YYNGEE. CDR3 DNA sequence: TGTGCCAGCAGCGGACCGGGGACTATGAATCAGCCCCAGCATTTT. This translates into CASSGPGTMNQPQHF.

The gene calls are TRBV6-6 and TRBJ2-7, with 10 bases that match TRBD2. The CDR3 is made up of 15 amino acids. Germline loops: CDR1 MNHNY, CDR2 SVGAGI (reference sequence). After removal of 6 bases from V and 2 bases from J, the junction contained 7 bases not matched to a gene. CDR3 sequence (DNA): TGTGCCAGCAGGCGCGGACTAGCGGAGGCCTACGAGCAGTACTTC. Protein sequence: CASRRGLAEAYEQYF.

The chain joins TRBV18 to TRBJ1-1; TRBD1 is a possible D gene (5 bases). This CDR3 contains 13 residues. The V gene lost 6 bases and the J gene lost 5 bases, with 13 bases spanning the gap. Per the germline V gene, CDR1 is KGHSH and CDR2 is LQKENI. The CDR3 here is CASSRPGGTEAFF. The DNA of the CDR3 is TGTGCCAGCTCCCGACCCGGGGGAACTGAAGCTTTCTTT.

The chain carries TRBV4-1 and TRBJ2-3; 7 bases map to TRBD2. Germline CDR1 and CDR2: MGHRA and YSYEKL. The CDR3 is made up of 15 amino acids. J gave up 0 bases and V 3 bases, and 3 bases lay outside the gene matches. Written as DNA, the CDR3 is TGCGCCAGCAGCCAGGGCGGGAGAAGCACAGATACGCAGTATTTT. Amino acid sequence: CASSQGGRSTDTQYF.

The chain is built from TRBV6-1 and TRBJ2-2, with D maybe TRBD1 (5 bases). The V and J ends lost 2 bases and 3 bases respectively, with 16 bases between them. Germline V gene data show CDR1 as MNHNS and CDR2 as SASEGT. The length of the CDR3 is 17 residues. For the CDR3, the DNA is TGTGCCAGCAGTGAACGCAGGGTCCTTCTGCACACCGGGGAGCTGTTTTTT. It encodes CASSERRVLLHTGELFF.

This clone has just one count. Other DNA sequences in the same sample also yield this CDR3. This chain uses TRBV18 with TRBJ1-1; the match to TRBD1 covers 7 bases. The CDR3 is 14 amino acids. V was clipped by 1 base and J by 2 bases; unmatched bases: 1. Germline CDR1 and CDR2: KGHSH and LQKENI. CDR3: CASSPQGANTEAFF. CDR3 DNA sequence: TGTGCCAGCTCACCACAGGGGGCAAACACTGAAGCTTTCTTT. The full variable domain, its missing parts supplied by reference TRBV18 and TRBJ1-1, is NAGVMQNPRHLVRRRGQEARLRCSPMKGHSHVYWYRQLPEEGLKFMVYLQKENIIDESGMPKERFSAEFPKEGPSILRIQQVVRGDSAAYFCASSPQGANTEAFFGQGTRLTVV.

This clone was counted once. The CDR3 loop reads CASSLAPTRGLSNYGYTF. CDR3 nucleotides: TGCGCCAGCAGCTTGGCCCCAACCAGGGGGCTCTCTAACTATGGCTACACCTTC. V and J are TRBV5-1 and TRBJ1-2, with 8 positions matching TRBD1. Trimming cost V 0 bases and J 0 bases; bases outside gene matches: 10. The CDR3 is made up of 18 amino acids. Germline CDR1 reads SGHRS; CDR2 reads YFSETQ.

The chain combines TRBV7-9 with TRBJ1-2, with D possibly TRBD1 on 5 matching bases. CDR1 and CDR2 from the germline V gene are SEHNR and FQNEAQ (reference sequence). Trimming shortened V by 3 bases and J by 4 bases, and 18 bases separated the two germline ends. The CDR3 is 16 amino acids. Here the CDR3 reads CASSFSPGRASYGYTF. CDR3 DNA: TGTGCCAGCAGCTTTAGCCCCGGCAGGGCCTCCTATGGCTACACCTTC.

DNA of the CDR3: TGTGCCAGCAGTTTATTGGGGGGGTCGGGAAACATTCAGTACTTC. This translates into CASSLLGGSGNIQYF. The gene calls are TRBV28 and TRBJ2-4, with TRBD2 matching 7 bases. In germline, CDR1 is MDHEN, CDR2 SYDVKM. The trim removed 1 base at V and 6 bases at J, leaving 6 bases unmatched. The CDR3 consists of 15 residues. The full variable domain, in which reference TRBV28 and TRBJ2-4 provide the parts outside the CDR3, is DVKVTQSSRYLVKRTGEKVFLECVQDMDHENMFWYRQDPGLGLRLIYFSYDVKMKEKGDIPEGYSVSREKKERFSLILESASTNQTSMYLCASSLLGGSGNIQYFGAGTRLSVL.

This rearrangement joins TRBV25-1 to TRBJ1-6; 9 nucleotides match TRBD1. The J segment lost 8 bases and the V segment lost 5 bases, leaving 7 bases of the junction unmatched. The CDR3 has 15 residues. The germline CDR1 and CDR2 sequences are MGHDK and SYGVNS. The CDR3 sequence is CASSLTGTGYSPLHF. CDR3 bases: TGTGCCAGCAGTTTGACCGGGACAGGGTATTCACCCCTCCACTTT.